Listed below are T cell receptor beta chains from one sample, sequenced in a study of cytomegalovirus exposure and HLA in healthy donors. Method: immunoSEQ multiplex PCR; TCRdb's copy keeps in-frame clones and lacks some. The sample lists approximately 150,000 clones, 75% to 85% occurring once. Sample: PBMCs. The receptors were sampled from a woman between 18 and 29 years old in good health and CMV-seropositive. CDR3s include the opening cysteine and the closing phenylalanine or tryptophan. A D gene is named only where the DNA matches it firmly. The size of a clone is reported for some rows only, either as once, few or many, or as a class for expanded clones.

TGCGCCAGCAGTGAGCGCAGGTTCAATAATTCACCCCTCCACTTT,CASSERRFNNSPLHF,TRBJ1-6,TRBV10-2,NA,NA
TGTGCCAGCAGCTCAGGGGTGTCCGAAGCTTTCTTT,CASSSGVSEAFF,TRBJ1-1,TRBV5-6,NA,NA
TGCGCCAGCAGTGTACGAGCGCAGTATTTT,CASSVRAQYF,TRBJ2-3,TRBV23-1,NA,NA
TGCGCCAGCAGCCAAGATTGGGGGGGGAGCTCCTACGAGCAGTACTTC,CASSQDWGGSSYEQYF,TRBJ2-7,TRBV4-3,NA,TRBD2
TGTGCCAGCAGCTTGGGCCCGACAGATCAAGAGACCCAGTACTTC,CASSLGPTDQETQYF,TRBJ2-5,TRBV5-6,NA,NA
TGTGCCAGCAGGAGGGACAGGGTTGACTATGGCTACACCTTC,CASRRDRVDYGYTF,TRBJ1-2,TRBV28,NA,TRBD1
TGTGCCAGCAGTTTTGGCAGGGGCTACGAGCAGTACTTC,CASSFGRGYEQYF,TRBJ2-7,TRBV28,NA,NA
TGTGCCAGCAGTTCAGGCAATGAGCAGTTCTTC,CASSSGNEQFF,TRBJ2-1,TRBV6-5,NA,NA
TGCGCCAGCAGCCAGGACGAGAACAGGGGATCCTACAATGAGCAGTTCTTC,CASSQDENRGSYNEQFF,TRBJ2-1,TRBV4-1,once,TRBD1
TGCAGCGTTGTGGAGGCTTCCTACGAGCAGTACTTC,CSVVEASYEQYF,TRBJ2-7,TRBV29-1,NA,NA
TGTGCCAGCTCACCCCAAGGGGGGGGGACGAACACTGAAGCTTTCTTT,CASSPQGGGTNTEAFF,TRBJ1-1,TRBV18,NA,NA
TGCGCCAGCAGCCTGGACAGACCCATTCCAAAAACCTACAATGAGCAGTTCTTC,CASSLDRPIPKTYNEQFF,TRBJ2-1,TRBV5-1,NA,NA
TGCAGCATAAAACCCGGGACAGGGGCCACTGAAGCTTTCTTT,CSIKPGTGATEAFF,TRBJ1-1,TRBV29-1,NA,TRBD1
TGTGCCAGCAGCTTACCCCCGGGGGGGATGAACACTGAAGCTTTCTTT,CASSLPPGGMNTEAFF,TRBJ1-1,TRBV7-9,few,NA
TGTGCCAGCAGCCCGGTCGACCAGGGCACTGAAGCTTTCTTT,CASSPVDQGTEAFF,TRBJ1-1,TRBV5-4,NA,NA
TGTGCCAGCGAAAGCTCCGGGGCGGGGGAGCAGTACTTC,CASESSGAGEQYF,TRBJ2-7,TRBV11-2,NA,NA
TGTGCCTGGAGTGTGGAGGAGGGATACTACCCTGGGGCCAACGTCCTGACTTTC,CAWSVEEGYYPGANVLTF,TRBJ2-6,TRBV30,NA,NA
TGTGCCAGCAGCACGAGGGCGGGAGTAAACACTGAAGCTTTCTTT,CASSTRAGVNTEAFF,TRBJ1-1,TRBV9,NA,NA
TGTGCCAGCAGCTTAGGGGGGGATCAGCCCCAGCATTTT,CASSLGGDQPQHF,TRBJ1-5,TRBV7-9,NA,NA